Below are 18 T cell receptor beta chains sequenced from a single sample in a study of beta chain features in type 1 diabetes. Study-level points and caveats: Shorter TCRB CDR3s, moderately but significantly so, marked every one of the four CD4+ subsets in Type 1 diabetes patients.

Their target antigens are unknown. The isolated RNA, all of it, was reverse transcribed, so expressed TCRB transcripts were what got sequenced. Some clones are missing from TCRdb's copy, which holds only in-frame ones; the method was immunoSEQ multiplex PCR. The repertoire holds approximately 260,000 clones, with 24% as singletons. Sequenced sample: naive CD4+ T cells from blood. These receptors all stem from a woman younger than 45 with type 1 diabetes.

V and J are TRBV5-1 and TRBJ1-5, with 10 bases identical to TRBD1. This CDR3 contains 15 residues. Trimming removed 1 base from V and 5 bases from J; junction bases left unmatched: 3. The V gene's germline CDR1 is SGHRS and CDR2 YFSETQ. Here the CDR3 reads CASSLTGTGDQPQHF. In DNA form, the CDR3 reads TGCGCCAGCAGCTTGACCGGGACAGGGGATCAGCCCCAGCATTTT.

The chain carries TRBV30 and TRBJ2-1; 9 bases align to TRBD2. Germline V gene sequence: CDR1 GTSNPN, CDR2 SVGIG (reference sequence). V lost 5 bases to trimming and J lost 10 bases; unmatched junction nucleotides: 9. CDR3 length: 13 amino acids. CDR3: CAWAGLAAREQFF. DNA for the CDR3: TGTGCCTGGGCGGGACTAGCTGCGCGGGAGCAGTTCTTC.

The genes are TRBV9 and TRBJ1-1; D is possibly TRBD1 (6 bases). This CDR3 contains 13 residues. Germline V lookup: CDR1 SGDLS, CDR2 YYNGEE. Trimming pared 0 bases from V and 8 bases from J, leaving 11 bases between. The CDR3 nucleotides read TGTGCCAGCAGCGTAGACCAGGGGTTGGAAGCTTTCTTT. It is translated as CASSVDQGLEAFF.

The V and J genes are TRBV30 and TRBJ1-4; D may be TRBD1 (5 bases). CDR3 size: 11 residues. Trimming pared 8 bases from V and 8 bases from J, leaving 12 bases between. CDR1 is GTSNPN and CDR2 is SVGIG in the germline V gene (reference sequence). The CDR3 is CALRKGEKLFF. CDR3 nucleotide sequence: TGTGCCCTGAGAAAGGGGGAAAAACTGTTTTTT.

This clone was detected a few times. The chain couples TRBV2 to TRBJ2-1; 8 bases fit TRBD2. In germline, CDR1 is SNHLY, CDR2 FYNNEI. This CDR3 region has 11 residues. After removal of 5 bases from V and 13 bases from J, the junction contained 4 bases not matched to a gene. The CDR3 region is CASSPTSGQFF. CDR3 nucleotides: TGTGCCAGCAGTCCAACTAGCGGCCAGTTCTTC. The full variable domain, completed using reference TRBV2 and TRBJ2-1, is EPEVTQTPSHQVTQMGQEVILRCVPISNHLYFYWYRQILGQKVEFLVSFYNNEISEKSEIFDDQFSVERPDGSNFTLKIRSTKLEDSAMYFCASSPTSGQFFGPGTRLTVL.

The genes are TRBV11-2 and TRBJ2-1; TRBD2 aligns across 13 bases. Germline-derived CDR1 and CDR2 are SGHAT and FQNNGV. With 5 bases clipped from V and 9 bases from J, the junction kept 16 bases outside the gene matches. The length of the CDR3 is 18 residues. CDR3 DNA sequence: TGTGCCAGCAGCCCGCATATTGGGGGGGGACTAGCGGGACTTGAGCAGTTCTTC. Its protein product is CASSPHIGGGLAGLEQFF.

The DNA of the CDR3 is TGTGCCAGCAGCTTAGGGTACCCGAGAAGTAATGGCTACACCTTC. Protein sequence: CASSLGYPRSNGYTF. The chain joins TRBV7-8 to TRBJ1-2; D is undetermined. The germline CDR1 and CDR2 sequences are SGHVS and FQNEAQ. This CDR3 contains 15 residues. V lost 1 base to trimming and J lost 6 bases, with 15 bases between them.

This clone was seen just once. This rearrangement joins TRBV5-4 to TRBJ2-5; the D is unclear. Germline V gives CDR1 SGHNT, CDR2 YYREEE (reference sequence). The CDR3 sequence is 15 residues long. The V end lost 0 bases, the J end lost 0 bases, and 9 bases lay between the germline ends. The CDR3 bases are TGTGCCAGCAGCTTGGGGTATGCAGACCAAGAGACCCAGTACTTC. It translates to CASSLGYADQETQYF.

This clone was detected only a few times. CDR3 loop: CASSEKGTLDQPQHF. DNA of the CDR3: TGTGCCAGCAGTGAGAAGGGGACACTGGATCAGCCCCAGCATTTT. The J gene is TRBJ1-5, the V gene TRBV25-1, with a tentative D call TRBD1 (6 bases). The germline V and J ends were trimmed by 3 bases and 5 bases, with 14 bases remaining between them. This CDR3 has 15 residues. CDR1 and CDR2 (germline): MGHDK, SYGVNS. The full variable domain, its missing parts supplied by reference TRBV25-1 and TRBJ1-5, is EADIYQTPRYLVIGTGKKITLECSQTMGHDKMYWYQQDPGMELHLIHYSYGVNSTEKGDLSSESTVSRIRTEHFPLTLESARPSHTSQYLCASSEKGTLDQPQHFGDGTRLSIL.

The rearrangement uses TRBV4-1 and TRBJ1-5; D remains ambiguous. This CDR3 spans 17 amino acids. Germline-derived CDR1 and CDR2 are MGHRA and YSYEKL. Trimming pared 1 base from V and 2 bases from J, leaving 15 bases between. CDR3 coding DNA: TGCGCCAGCAGCCAAGGGATAAGAGGGAAGCGCAATCAGCCCCAGCATTTT. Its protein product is CASSQGIRGKRNQPQHF.

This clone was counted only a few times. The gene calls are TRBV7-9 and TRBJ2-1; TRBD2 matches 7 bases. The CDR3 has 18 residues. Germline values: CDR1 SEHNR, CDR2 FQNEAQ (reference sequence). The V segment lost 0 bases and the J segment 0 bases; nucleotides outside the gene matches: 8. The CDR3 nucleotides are TGTGCCAGCAGCTTAGCGGGAGGGCCTCGAAGCTCCTACAATGAGCAGTTCTTC. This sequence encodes CASSLAGGPRSSYNEQFF.

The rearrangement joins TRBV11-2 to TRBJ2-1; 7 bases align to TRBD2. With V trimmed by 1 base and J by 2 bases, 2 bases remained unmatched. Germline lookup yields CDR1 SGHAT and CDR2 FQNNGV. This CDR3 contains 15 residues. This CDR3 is CASSLGLAAYNEQFF. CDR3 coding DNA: TGTGCCAGCAGCTTAGGCCTAGCGGCCTACAATGAGCAGTTCTTC.

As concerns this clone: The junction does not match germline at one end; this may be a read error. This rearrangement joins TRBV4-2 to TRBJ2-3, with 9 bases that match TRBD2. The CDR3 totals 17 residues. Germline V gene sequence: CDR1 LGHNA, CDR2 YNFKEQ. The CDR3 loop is CASRQARGRDSTDTQYF. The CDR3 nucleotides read TGTGCCAGCAGGCAAGCACGCGGGAGGGATAGCACAGATACGCAGTATTTT.

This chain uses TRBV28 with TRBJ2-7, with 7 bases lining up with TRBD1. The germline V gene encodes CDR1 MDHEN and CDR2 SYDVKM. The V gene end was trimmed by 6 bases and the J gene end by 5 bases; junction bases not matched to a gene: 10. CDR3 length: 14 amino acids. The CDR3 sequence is CASRQGQAIDEQYF. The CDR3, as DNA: TGTGCCAGCAGGCAAGGACAGGCCATCGACGAGCAGTACTTC.

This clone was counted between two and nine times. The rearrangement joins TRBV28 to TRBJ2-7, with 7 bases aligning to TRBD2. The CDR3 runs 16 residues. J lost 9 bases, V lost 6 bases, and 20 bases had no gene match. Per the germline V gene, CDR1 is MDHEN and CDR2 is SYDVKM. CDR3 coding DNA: TGTGCCAGCAGCGACCCGGGGGGAGCCCACTATCCTTCGCAGTACTTC. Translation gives CASSDPGGAHYPSQYF.

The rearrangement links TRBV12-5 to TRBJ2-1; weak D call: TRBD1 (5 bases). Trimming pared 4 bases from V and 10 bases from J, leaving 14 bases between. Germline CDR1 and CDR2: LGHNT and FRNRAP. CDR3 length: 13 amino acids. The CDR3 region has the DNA TGTGCTAGTGGTTGGTCTAGGGGAAACGAGCAGTTCTTC. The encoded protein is CASGWSRGNEQFF.

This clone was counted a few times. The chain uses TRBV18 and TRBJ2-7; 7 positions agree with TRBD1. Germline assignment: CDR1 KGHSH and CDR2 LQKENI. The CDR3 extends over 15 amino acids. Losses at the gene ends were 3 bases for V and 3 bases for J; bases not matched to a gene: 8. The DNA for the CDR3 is TGTGCCAGCTCACCTGGGTACAGGGGCAACTACGAGCAGTACTTC. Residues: CASSPGYRGNYEQYF.

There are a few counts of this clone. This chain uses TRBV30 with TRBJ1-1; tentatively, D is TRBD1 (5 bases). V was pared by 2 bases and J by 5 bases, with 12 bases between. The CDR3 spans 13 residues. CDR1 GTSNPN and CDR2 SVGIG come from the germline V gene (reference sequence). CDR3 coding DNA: TGTGCCTGGAGTCATGGGGCGCGGACTGAAGCTTTCTTT. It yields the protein CAWSHGARTEAFF.